This is a list of T cell receptor beta chains from one sample in a study of blood T cell repertoires in COVID-19. Some clones are missing from TCRdb's copy, which holds only in-frame ones; the method was immunoSEQ multiplex PCR. The sample has a few hundred thousand clones; approximately 80% are singletons. Sequenced input: PBMCs or T cells enriched from blood (not recorded which). These receptors all stem from a man younger than 40 with acute COVID-19. CDR3s include the opening cysteine and the closing phenylalanine or tryptophan. Fields, in order: J gene, V gene, D gene, clone size, CDR3 DNA, CDR3 protein. D genes are given only for firm matches. The size entry is marked missing in some rows and otherwise reads once, few, many or a size class.

TRBJ1-2	TRBV5-5	TRBD1	once	TGTGCCAGCAGCTTCTATTCCGACAGGGCGGATGGCTACACCTTC	CASSFYSDRADGYTF
TRBJ1-3	TRBV7-9	.	.	TGTGCCAGCAGCCAACAGCTGCCCTCTGGAAACACCATATATTTT	CASSQQLPSGNTIYF
TRBJ1-2	TRBV2	.	.	TGTGCCAGCAGTGAATTTCCCCTAGGAGGTTCTAACTATGGCTACACCTTC	CASSEFPLGGSNYGYTF
TRBJ2-4	TRBV3-1/TRBV3-2	.	once	TGTGCCAGCAGTTCCACACCCGCAGCCAAAAACATTCAGTACTTC	CASSSTPAAKNIQYF
TRBJ2-1	TRBV4-1	.	once	TGCGCCAGCAGCCAGAGGGTGGGGTTCAACAATGAGCAGTTCTTC	CASSQRVGFNNEQFF
TRBJ1-3	TRBV7-6	TRBD1	once	TGTGCCAGCAGCGTGACAGGGGGGACTGGAAACACCATATATTTT	CASSVTGGTGNTIYF
TRBJ1-5	TRBV3-1/TRBV3-2	TRBD1	.	TGTGCCAGCAGCCTGGAGGGGGCGAGTCAGCCCCAGCATTTT	CASSLEGASQPQHF
TRBJ1-4	TRBV6-2/TRBV6-3	.	.	TGTGCCAGCAGTTCTCCAGGATACAGTAATGAAAAACTGTTTTTT	CASSSPGYSNEKLFF
TRBJ1-2	TRBV3-1/TRBV3-2	.	.	TGTGCCAGCAGCCTCAAGACAGGATGGGTGCCTTATGGCTACACCTTC	CASSLKTGWVPYGYTF
TRBJ1-2	TRBV5-4	TRBD1	.	TGTGCCAGCAGCTTCGCAAAGGGGGCAGGAGGCTACACCTTC	CASSFAKGAGGYTF
TRBJ1-2	TRBV18	.	.	TGTGCCAGCTCACCAGACACGGTCCCGTATGGCTACACCTTC	CASSPDTVPYGYTF
TRBJ1-1	TRBV7-3	.	.	TGTGCCAGCGGGGTAGGAGGGTTCTCTGAAGCTTTCTTT	CASGVGGFSEAFF
TRBJ2-3	TRBV11-2	TRBD2	few	TGTGCCAGCAGCTTCTCCTCAACTAGCGGTAATACGCAGTATTTT	CASSFSSTSGNTQYF
TRBJ1-5	TRBV29-1	.	.	TGCAGCGTTGGAGACAGTAGCCAGCCCCAGCATTTT	CSVGDSSQPQHF
TRBJ1-1	TRBV5-1	.	.	TGCGCCAGCAACGGAGCTTTCTTT	CASNGAFF
TRBJ1-2	TRBV30	.	.	TGTGCCTGGACGAGTCCCGATGGCTACACCTTC	CAWTSPDGYTF
TRBJ1-2	TRBV29-1	.	.	TGCAGCTCTGAATGGTTAGGGGGTGGGGGCTACACCTTC	CSSEWLGGGGYTF
TRBJ1-3	TRBV5-6	.	.	TGTGCCAGCAGCTGGGGCGACTCTGGAAACACCATATATTTT	CASSWGDSGNTIYF
TRBJ2-1	TRBV5-4	.	.	TGTGCCAGCAGCCCTGGACTTCACAATGAGCAGTTCTTC	CASSPGLHNEQFF
TRBJ2-7	TRBV7-2	.	once	TGTGCCAGCAACCTTTACCCAACAGGGTACTACGAGCAGTACTTC	CASNLYPTGYYEQYF
TRBJ2-3	TRBV6-4	.	.	TGTGCCAGCTCTTCGAGCCTAGGGGGCACAGATACGCAGTATTTT	CASSSSLGGTDTQYF
TRBJ1-1	TRBV19	TRBD1	.	TGTGCCAGTACCCCGACAGGGCAACACACTGAAGCTTTCTTT	CASTPTGQHTEAFF
TRBJ1-3	TRBV5-1	TRBD1	.	TGCGCCAGCAGCTTGACAGGGGCAGGAAACACCATATATTTT	CASSLTGAGNTIYF
TRBJ2-1	TRBV2	TRBD2	.	TGTGCCAGCGGTGGACTAGCGAAGGGTTCGGAGCAGTTCTTC	CASGGLAKGSEQFF
TRBJ1-2	TRBV5-6	TRBD1	.	TGTGCCAGCATCCTGAGGGGGACCGGGACAGGGGTTGGCTACACCTTC	CASILRGTGTGVGYTF
TRBJ1-1	TRBV7-3	.	.	TGTGCCAGCAGCTTAAATGGGGAGATGAACACTGAAGCTTTCTTT	CASSLNGEMNTEAFF